This passage covers 9 T cell receptor beta chains from one sample sequenced in a study of blood T cell repertoires in COVID-19. Using immunoSEQ multiplex PCR, the repertoire was profiled, and TCRdb retains in-frame clones only, with some absent. The table has 95,000 to 150,000 clones, around 88% seen once. The specimen was peripheral blood. The receptors come from a woman aged 50 to 60 with active or convalescent COVID-19.

This clone was detected once. The CDR3 DNA is TGCAGCGCGCGGGAGGGAGCAGATACGCAGTATTTT. Translating gives CSAREGADTQYF. The chain has TRBV29-1 and TRBJ2-3; 9 bases agree with TRBD2. The CDR3 extends over 12 amino acids. Trimming at V came to 7 bases and at J to 4 bases, leaving 3 bases not matched to a gene. Germline assignment: CDR1 SQVTM and CDR2 ANQGSEA.

The rearrangement uses TRBV15 and TRBJ1-1; D is unresolved. The CDR3 is 15 amino acids. From germline, CDR1 is LNHNV and CDR2 YYDKDF (reference sequence). V gave up 7 bases and J gave up 1 base, with 16 bases separating them. DNA of the CDR3: TGTGCCACCAACCGCCGGGAGGTTGGGAACACTGAAGCTTTCTTT. It specifies CATNRREVGNTEAFF. Full variable domain (missing parts from reference TRBV15 and TRBJ1-1): DAMVIQNPRYQVTQFGKPVTLSCSQTLNHNVMYWYQQKSSQAPKLLFHYYDKDFNNEADTPDNFQSRRPNTSFCFLDIRSPGLGDTAMYLCATNRREVGNTEAFFGQGTRLTVV.

The gene calls are TRBV11-2 and TRBJ1-6; a weak D match, TRBD1 (6 bases). Trimming took off 1 base at V and 14 bases at J, with 12 bases between the two ends. This CDR3 has 13 amino acids. Germline lookup yields CDR1 SGHAT and CDR2 FQNNGV. As DNA, the CDR3 is TGTGCCAGCAGCTTAGCCTTGCAGGGGACCCTCCACTTT. This encodes CASSLALQGTLHF.

The chain joins TRBV9 to TRBJ2-2; 7 positions agree with TRBD2. The V and J ends lost 0 bases and 4 bases, in that order; junction bases with no gene match: 3. Germline V gene sequence: CDR1 SGDLS, CDR2 YYNGEE. The CDR3 is 15 amino acids. The CDR3 here is CASSVAGGITGELFF. CDR3 DNA: TGTGCCAGCAGCGTAGCGGGAGGAATCACCGGGGAGCTGTTTTTT.

This rearrangement joins TRBV19 to TRBJ1-5, with 7 bases lining up with TRBD1. CDR3 length equals 13 residues. V was clipped by 7 bases and J by 4 bases; unmatched bases: 4. The germline gives CDR1 LNHDA, CDR2 SQIVND (reference sequence). The CDR3 region is CASIGQVNQPQHF. The CDR3 region has the DNA TGTGCCAGTATAGGACAGGTAAATCAGCCCCAGCATTTT.

V usage is TRBV19 and J usage is TRBJ1-2; TRBD1 is a possible D gene (5 bases). The V and J ends lost 9 bases and 4 bases respectively, with 15 bases between them. The CDR3 is 13 residues long. Germline V gives CDR1 LNHDA, CDR2 SQIVND (reference sequence). This CDR3 reads CASNMGRRYGYTF. The CDR3 DNA reads as TGTGCCAGCAACATGGGGCGGCGCTATGGCTACACCTTC. The full variable domain, with the rest looked up from reference TRBV19 and TRBJ1-2, is DGGITQSPKYLFRKEGQNVTLSCEQNLNHDAMYWYRQDPGQGLRLIYYSQIVNDFQKGDIAEGYSVSREKKESFPLTVTSAQKNPTAFYLCASNMGRRYGYTFGSGTRLTVV.

The chain joins TRBV5-1 to TRBJ2-7, with TRBD2 as a possible D gene (6 bases). Trimming shortened V by 4 bases and J by 9 bases, and 17 bases separated the two germline ends. The CDR3 has 13 amino acids. The V gene's germline CDR1 is SGHRS and CDR2 YFSETQ. The CDR3: CASSTPGSSAQYF. DNA of the CDR3: TGCGCCAGCAGCACACCCGGGAGTAGCGCGCAGTACTTC.

On this clone itself: A read error may produce the germline difference seen at one junction end. The chain is built from TRBV10-1 and TRBJ1-1; no clear D. The CDR3 length is 11 residues. The germline gives CDR1 WNHNN, CDR2 SYGVQD (reference sequence). The CDR3 DNA follows: TGCACCAGAGGAGTTAACACTGAAGCTTTCTTT. It translates to CTRGVNTEAFF.

The chain couples TRBV28 to TRBJ1-3; 7 nucleotides align to TRBD1. This CDR3 is 16 amino acids long. J was trimmed by 4 bases and V by 5 bases; bases with no gene match: 11. CDR1 MDHEN and CDR2 SYDVKM come from the germline V gene. The CDR3 nucleotides are TGTGCCAGCAGTCCCCGTACAGGGGTACAAGGAAACACCATATATTTT. As protein: CASSPRTGVQGNTIYF.